This is a list of T cell receptor beta chains from one sample in a study of Tregs in tolerant kidney transplant recipients. Sequenced by immunoSEQ multiplex PCR; TCRdb stores in-frame clones only, minus some. The sample records around 230,000 clones, about 86% being singletons. The material sequenced was CD4+ T cells from blood. Receptors were obtained from a human donor in good health. Each CDR3 is given with its conserved first and last residue. The order of the fields is CDR3 protein, CDR3 DNA, D gene, clone size, V gene, J gene. D genes are given only for firm matches. Clone size is not always given. Where it is, it says once, few, many or a class for expanded clones.

CDR3 protein: CASTRYPGADQPQHF
CDR3 DNA: TGTGCCAGTACACGCTATCCGGGGGCGGATCAGCCCCAGCATTTT
D gene: .
clone size: .
V gene: TRBV19
J gene: TRBJ1-5

CDR3 protein: CASSLQGESRYNEQFF
CDR3 DNA: TGTGCCAGCAGCCTACAGGGGGAGTCCAGATACAATGAGCAGTTCTTC
D gene: TRBD1
clone size: few
V gene: TRBV5-6
J gene: TRBJ2-1

CDR3 protein: CASSDQLGATFF
CDR3 DNA: TGTGCCAGCAGTGACCAGTTGGGGGCGACTTTCTTT
D gene: .
clone size: .
V gene: TRBV6-6
J gene: TRBJ1-1

CDR3 protein: CASSENLLGARVYEQYF
CDR3 DNA: TGTGCCAGCAGTGAAAATCTGTTGGGGGCGCGGGTTTACGAGCAGTACTTC
D gene: .
clone size: .
V gene: TRBV6-1
J gene: TRBJ2-7

CDR3 protein: CASSYSPGWIYGYTF
CDR3 DNA: TGTGCCAGCAGTTACTCGCCGGGGTGGATCTATGGCTACACCTTC
D gene: .
clone size: .
V gene: TRBV6-5
J gene: TRBJ1-2

CDR3 protein: CASSYGNRGLSTEAFF
CDR3 DNA: TGTGCCAGCAGTTACGGGAACAGGGGGCTAAGCACTGAAGCTTTCTTT
D gene: TRBD1
clone size: .
V gene: TRBV6-5
J gene: TRBJ1-1

CDR3 protein: CASSLGDPNTGELFF
CDR3 DNA: TGTGCCAGCAGCTTGGGGGACCCTAACACCGGGGAGCTGTTTTTT
D gene: .
clone size: .
V gene: TRBV5-4
J gene: TRBJ2-2

CDR3 protein: CASIERTGAHGTAFF
CDR3 DNA: TGTGCCAGCATCGAACGGACAGGGGCGCACGGTACAGCTTTCTTT
D gene: TRBD1
clone size: once
V gene: TRBV2
J gene: TRBJ1-1

CDR3 protein: CASSPDRYYGYTF
CDR3 DNA: TGCGCCAGCAGCCCGGACAGATACTATGGCTACACCTTC
D gene: .
clone size: .
V gene: TRBV5-1
J gene: TRBJ1-2

CDR3 protein: CASSLSGYVNEQFF
CDR3 DNA: TGTGCCAGCAGCTTAAGTGGGTACGTCAATGAGCAGTTCTTC
D gene: .
clone size: few
V gene: TRBV7-2
J gene: TRBJ2-1

CDR3 protein: CASSDLSGTPAFF
CDR3 DNA: TGTGCCAGCAGTGACCTCTCGGGGACACCCGCTTTCTTT
D gene: .
clone size: .
V gene: TRBV6-4
J gene: TRBJ1-1

CDR3 protein: CASSFSQDTQYF
CDR3 DNA: TGTGCCAGCAGCTTCAGTCAAGATACGCAGTATTTT
D gene: .
clone size: once
V gene: TRBV7-9
J gene: TRBJ2-3

CDR3 protein: CASSEELTYPGTYRYGYTF
CDR3 DNA: TGTGCCAGCAGTGAAGAGTTAACCTATCCAGGGACCTACCGATATGGCTACACCTTC
D gene: .
clone size: .
V gene: TRBV2
J gene: TRBJ1-2

CDR3 protein: CASSLGIGGKANYGYTF
CDR3 DNA: TGTGCCAGCAGCTTAGGAATTGGGGGGAAAGCTAACTATGGCTACACCTTC
D gene: .
clone size: .
V gene: TRBV7-9
J gene: TRBJ1-2

CDR3 protein: CASSPTGLTDTQYF
CDR3 DNA: TGTGCCAGCAGCCCGACGGGGCTCACAGATACGCAGTATTTT
D gene: .
clone size: .
V gene: TRBV11-2
J gene: TRBJ2-3

CDR3 protein: CASSVRGGTDTQYF
CDR3 DNA: TGTGCCAGCAGCGTTAGGGGGGGCACAGATACGCAGTATTTT
D gene: .
clone size: .
V gene: TRBV9
J gene: TRBJ2-3

CDR3 protein: CASRDRASGNTIYF
CDR3 DNA: TGTGCCAGCAGGGACAGGGCCTCTGGAAACACCATATATTTT
D gene: TRBD1
clone size: .
V gene: TRBV2
J gene: TRBJ1-3

CDR3 protein: CASSIGADTQYF
CDR3 DNA: TGTGCCAGCAGCATAGGGGCAGATACGCAGTATTTT
D gene: .
clone size: .
V gene: TRBV7-9
J gene: TRBJ2-3

CDR3 protein: CASSVGAGTLYNEQFF
CDR3 DNA: TGTGCCAGCAGCGTAGGAGCGGGGACCCTCTACAATGAGCAGTTCTTC
D gene: TRBD2
clone size: .
V gene: TRBV9
J gene: TRBJ2-1

CDR3 protein: CASSEGGGNTEAFF
CDR3 DNA: TGCGCCAGCAGCGAGGGTGGTGGGAACACTGAAGCTTTCTTT
D gene: .
clone size: once
V gene: TRBV5-1
J gene: TRBJ1-1